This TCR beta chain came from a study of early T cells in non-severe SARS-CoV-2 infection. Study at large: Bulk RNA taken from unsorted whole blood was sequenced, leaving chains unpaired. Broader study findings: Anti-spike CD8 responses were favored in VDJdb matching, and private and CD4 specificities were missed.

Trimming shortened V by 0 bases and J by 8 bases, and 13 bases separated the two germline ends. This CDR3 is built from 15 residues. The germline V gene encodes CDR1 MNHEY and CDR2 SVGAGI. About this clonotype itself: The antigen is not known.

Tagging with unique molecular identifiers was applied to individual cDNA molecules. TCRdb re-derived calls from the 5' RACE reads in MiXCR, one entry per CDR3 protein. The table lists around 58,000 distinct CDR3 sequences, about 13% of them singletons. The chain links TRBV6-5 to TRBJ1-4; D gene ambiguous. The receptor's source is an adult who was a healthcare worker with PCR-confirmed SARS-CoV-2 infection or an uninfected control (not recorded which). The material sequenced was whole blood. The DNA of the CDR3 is TGTGCCAGCAGTTACTCGAGGCTGGCCCGGGAAAAACTGTTTTTT. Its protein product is CASSYSRLAREKLFF.